The 19 T cell receptor beta chains presented below share a single source sample, sequenced in a study of blood T cell repertoires in COVID-19. Measured with immunoSEQ multiplex PCR; TCRdb has only the in-frame clones, and not every one. The data show about 21,000 clones, with approximately 80% seen just once and more than 20% held by the top ten. The sequenced sample was peripheral blood. These receptors all come from a man older than 75 with active or convalescent COVID-19.

The chain recombines TRBV6-6 with TRBJ2-1; tentatively, D is TRBD1 (6 bases). The CDR3 loop spans 16 amino acids. Trimming pared 8 bases from V and 0 bases from J, leaving 17 bases between. Germline values: CDR1 MNHNY, CDR2 SVGAGI (reference sequence). For the CDR3, the DNA is TGTGCCAGCTTCACGAGGGGGAGAGGCTCCTACAATGAGCAGTTCTTC. Protein sequence: CASFTRGRGSYNEQFF.

This chain connects TRBV18 to TRBJ1-1, with D perhaps TRBD1 (6 bases). The ends were cut back, 5 bases at V and 3 bases at J, with 13 bases in the middle. CDR1 and CDR2 (germline): KGHSH, LQKENI. The CDR3 extends over 14 amino acids. CDR3 residues: CASSYQQGDTEAFF. The CDR3 DNA follows: TGTGCCAGCTCATACCAACAGGGAGACACTGAAGCTTTCTTT.

The chain uses TRBV7-9 and TRBJ1-1; 8 bases match TRBD1. This CDR3 has 14 amino acids. Looked up from germline, CDR1 is SEHNR and CDR2 is FQNEAQ (reference sequence). V shed 1 base and J 5 bases; nucleotides not matched to a gene: 3. As DNA, the CDR3 is TGTGCCAGCAGCTTAGTACAGGGGGAAACTGAAGCTTTCTTT. Translation gives CASSLVQGETEAFF.

The rearrangement links TRBV28 to TRBJ2-1; 7 nucleotides match TRBD1. V lost 6 bases, J lost 2 bases, and 7 bases stayed unmatched. The CDR3 runs 15 residues. CDR1 and CDR2 from the germline V gene are MDHEN and SYDVKM. CDR3 DNA sequence: TGTGCCAGCAGAACCTGGACAGGTCCCTACAATGAGCAGTTCTTC. It specifies CASRTWTGPYNEQFF. The full variable domain, its missing parts supplied by reference TRBV28 and TRBJ2-1, is DVKVTQSSRYLVKRTGEKVFLECVQDMDHENMFWYRQDPGLGLRLIYFSYDVKMKEKGDIPEGYSVSREKKERFSLILESASTNQTSMYLCASRTWTGPYNEQFFGPGTRLTVL.

This chain connects TRBV9 to TRBJ2-5; 12 nucleotides line up with TRBD1. The ends lost 0 bases at V and 1 base at J; junction bases unmatched: 10. The CDR3 contains 19 residues. The germline V gene has CDR1 SGDLS and CDR2 YYNGEE. The DNA for the CDR3 is TGTGCCAGCAGCGTAGCTACGGAGGGGACAGGGGGCCTCCAAGAGACCCAGTACTTC. The encoded protein is CASSVATEGTGGLQETQYF.

CDR3 residues: CASSEGTRRETQYF. CDR3 coding DNA: TGCGCCAGCAGTGAAGGGACTAGGAGGGAGACCCAGTACTTC. This sequence joins TRBV10-2 and TRBJ2-5; the match to TRBD2 covers 8 bases. The germline CDR1 and CDR2 sequences are WSHSY and SAAADI. This CDR3 is 14 amino acids long. After removal of 3 bases from V and 5 bases from J, the junction contained 5 bases not matched to a gene.

V gene TRBV18 combines with J gene TRBJ1-1; D unresolved. V dropped 2 bases and J dropped 8 bases, with 15 bases sitting between them. Germline CDR1 KGHSH, CDR2 LQKENI. The CDR3 spans 14 residues. The DNA for the CDR3 is TGTGCCAGCTCACCATTCACGGGGAGAACGGAAGCTTTCTTT. As protein: CASSPFTGRTEAFF.

This clone showed up just a few times. CDR3 in DNA: TGTGCCAGCAGTGAGCAGGGGTCGAGTAGGGCCTATGGCTACACCTTC. This gives the protein CASSEQGSSRAYGYTF. The V gene is TRBV2, the J gene TRBJ1-2, with TRBD1 as a possible D gene (6 bases). Trimming took off 3 bases at V and 4 bases at J, with 18 bases between the two ends. Germline-derived CDR1 and CDR2 are SNHLY and FYNNEI. This CDR3 contains 16 residues.

The gene calls are TRBV19 and TRBJ1-2, with D perhaps TRBD1 (6 bases). This CDR3 region has 15 residues. Trimming stripped 10 bases from V and 4 bases from J, with 22 bases between. Germline CDR1 is LNHDA and CDR2 is SQIVND (reference sequence). The CDR3, as DNA: TGTGCCACCTTTTCCCCCGGGACAACTGCCTATGGCTACACCTTC. It specifies CATFSPGTTAYGYTF.

The chain has TRBV20-1 and TRBJ2-5; D unclear. Germline V gene lookup returns CDR1 DFQATT and CDR2 SNEGSKA (reference sequence). Trimming removed 0 bases at V and 9 bases at J, with 8 bases between. There are 11 residues in the CDR3. The CDR3 spells CSARDPLAQYF. DNA of the CDR3: TGCAGTGCTAGAGATCCACTCGCCCAGTACTTC.

The V and J genes are TRBV24-1 and TRBJ1-4; D might be TRBD1 (5 bases). The CDR3 runs 13 residues. Trimming shortened V by 9 bases and J by 5 bases, and 12 bases separated the two germline ends. Germline loops: CDR1 KGHDR, CDR2 SFDVKD. The CDR3 loop reads CATQGETNEKLFF. The CDR3 DNA reads TGTGCCACCCAAGGGGAAACCAATGAAAAACTGTTTTTT.

The V gene is TRBV28, the J gene TRBJ2-7, with D hard to call. V lost 1 base and J lost 5, with 15 bases in between. The CDR3 has 15 amino acids. CDR1 is MDHEN and CDR2 is SYDVKM in the germline V gene. The CDR3 nucleotides are TGTGCCAGCAGTTTATTGGGCCCACTTGACCACGAGCAGTACTTC. It translates to CASSLLGPLDHEQYF.

The genes are TRBV19 and TRBJ1-3; D is undetermined. Trimming pared 0 bases from V and 4 bases from J, leaving 7 bases between. Per germline, CDR1 LNHDA and CDR2 SQIVND (reference sequence). The CDR3 is 14 amino acids. CDR3 bases: TGTGCCAGTAGTATAGATAGAGCCGGAAACACCATATATTTT. This codes for CASSIDRAGNTIYF.

V gene TRBV11-2 combines with J gene TRBJ2-2; D gene ambiguous. The V gene's germline CDR1 is SGHAT and CDR2 FQNNGV. V was shortened by 3 bases and J by 1 base, with 3 bases between the two germline ends. The CDR3 covers 13 residues. CDR3 bases: TGTGCCAGCAGCTTTCAGAACACCGGGGAGCTGTTTTTT. Translated, it gives CASSFQNTGELFF. Looking up the rest from reference TRBV11-2 and TRBJ2-2 gives the full variable domain: EAGVAQSPRYKIIEKRQSVAFWCNPISGHATLYWYQQILGQGPKLLIQFQNNGVVDDSQLPKDRFSAERLKGVDSTLKIQPAKLEDSAVYLCASSFQNTGELFFGEGSRLTVL.

This clone appeared a single time. The chain recombines TRBV2 with TRBJ2-1; 11 nucleotides agree with TRBD2. Germline V gene sequence: CDR1 SNHLY, CDR2 FYNNEI. Trimming at V came to 5 bases and at J to 5 bases, leaving 8 bases not matched to a gene. There are 16 residues in the CDR3. CDR3 nucleotides: TGTGCCAGCAGTCAACTGGGACTAGCGGCTCACAATGAGCAGTTCTTC. Protein sequence: CASSQLGLAAHNEQFF.

This rearrangement joins TRBV27 to TRBJ2-5; TRBD1 matches 10 bases. The V gene's germline CDR1 is MNHEY and CDR2 SMNVEV (reference sequence). With 6 bases clipped from V and 1 base from J, the junction kept 2 bases outside the gene matches. The CDR3 sequence is 14 residues long. The CDR3 nucleotides read TGTGCCAGCAGCAGGACAGGGGGCCAAGAGACCCAGTACTTC. Translating it yields CASSRTGGQETQYF.

This clone has more than one count but fewer than ten. The chain employs TRBV7-3 and TRBJ2-2; maybe TRBD1 (6 bases). Trimming removed 9 bases at V and 3 bases at J, with 14 bases between. The CDR3 extends over 14 amino acids. Germline V CDR1 and CDR2: SGHTA, FQGTGA. The CDR3 loop is CASRQGLYTGELFF. CDR3 DNA: TGTGCCAGTCGGCAGGGGTTATACACCGGGGAGCTGTTTTTT.

The chain employs TRBV3-1 (or the pseudogene TRBV3-2) and TRBJ1-6; D may be TRBD1 (5 bases). The CDR3 is made up of 14 amino acids. Germline CDR1 is LGHDT and CDR2 is YNNKEL (reference sequence). Between the trimmed V and J ends, which lost 3 bases and 4 bases, there was a span of 7 bases. The CDR3 loop reads CASSQGLYNSPLHF. CDR3 coding DNA: TGTGCCAGCAGCCAGGGACTTTATAATTCACCCCTCCACTTT.

The CDR3 region is CASSLWAGNYGYTF. The CDR3 bases are TGTGCCAGCAGTTTATGGGCAGGGAACTATGGCTACACCTTC. The chain joins TRBV27 to TRBJ1-2; possibly TRBD1 for D (5 bases). V shed 1 base and J shed 2 bases, with 8 bases lying between them. The CDR3 runs 14 residues. Per the germline V gene, CDR1 is MNHEY and CDR2 is SMNVEV (reference sequence).